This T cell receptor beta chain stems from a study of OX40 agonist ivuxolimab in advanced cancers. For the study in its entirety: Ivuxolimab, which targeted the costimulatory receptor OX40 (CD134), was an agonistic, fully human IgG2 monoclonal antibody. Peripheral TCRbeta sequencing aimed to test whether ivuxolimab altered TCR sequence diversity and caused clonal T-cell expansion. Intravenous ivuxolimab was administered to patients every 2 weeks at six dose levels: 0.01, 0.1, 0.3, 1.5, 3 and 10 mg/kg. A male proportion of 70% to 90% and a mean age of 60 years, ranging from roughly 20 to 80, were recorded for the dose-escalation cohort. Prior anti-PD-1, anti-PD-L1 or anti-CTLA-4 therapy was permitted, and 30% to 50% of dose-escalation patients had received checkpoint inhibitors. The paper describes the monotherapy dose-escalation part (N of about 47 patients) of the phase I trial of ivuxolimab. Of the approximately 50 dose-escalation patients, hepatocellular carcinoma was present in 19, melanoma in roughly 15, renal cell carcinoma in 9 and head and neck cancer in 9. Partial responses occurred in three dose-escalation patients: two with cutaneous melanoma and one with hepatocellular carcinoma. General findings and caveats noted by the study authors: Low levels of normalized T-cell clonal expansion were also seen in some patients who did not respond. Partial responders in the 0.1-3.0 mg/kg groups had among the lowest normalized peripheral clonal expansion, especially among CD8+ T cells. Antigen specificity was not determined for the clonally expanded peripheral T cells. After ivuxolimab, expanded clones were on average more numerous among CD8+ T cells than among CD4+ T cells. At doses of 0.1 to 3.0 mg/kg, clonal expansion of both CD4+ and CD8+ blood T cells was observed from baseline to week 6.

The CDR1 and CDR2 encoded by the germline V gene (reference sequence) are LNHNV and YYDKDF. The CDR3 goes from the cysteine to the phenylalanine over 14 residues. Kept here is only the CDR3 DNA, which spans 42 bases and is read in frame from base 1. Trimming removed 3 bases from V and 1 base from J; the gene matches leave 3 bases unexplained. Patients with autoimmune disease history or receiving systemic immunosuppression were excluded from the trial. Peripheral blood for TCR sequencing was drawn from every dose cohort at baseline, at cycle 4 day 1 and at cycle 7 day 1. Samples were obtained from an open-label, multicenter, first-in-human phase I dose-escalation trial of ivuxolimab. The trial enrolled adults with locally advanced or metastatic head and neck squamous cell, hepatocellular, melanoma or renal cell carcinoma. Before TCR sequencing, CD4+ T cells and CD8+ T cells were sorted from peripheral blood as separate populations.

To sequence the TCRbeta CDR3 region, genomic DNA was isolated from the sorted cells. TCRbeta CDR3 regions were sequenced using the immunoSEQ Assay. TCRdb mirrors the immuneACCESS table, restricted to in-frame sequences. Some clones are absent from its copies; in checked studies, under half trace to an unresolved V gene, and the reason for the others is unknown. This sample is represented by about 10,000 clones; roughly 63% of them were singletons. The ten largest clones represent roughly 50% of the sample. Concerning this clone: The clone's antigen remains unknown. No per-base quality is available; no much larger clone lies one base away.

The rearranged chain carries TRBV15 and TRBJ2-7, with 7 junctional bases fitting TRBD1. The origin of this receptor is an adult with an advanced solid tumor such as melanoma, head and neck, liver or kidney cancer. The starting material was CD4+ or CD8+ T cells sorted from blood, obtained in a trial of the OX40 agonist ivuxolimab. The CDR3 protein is CATSSQTGSYEQYF. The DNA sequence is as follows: TGTGCCACCAGCAGCCAGACAGGGTCCTACGAGCAGTACTTC.